Below, 30 T cell receptor beta chains from the same sample are listed, as sequenced in a study of shared clonotypes between healthy human individuals. Clones were sequenced by immunoSEQ multiplex PCR, and TCRdb holds only the in-frame ones, with some missing. The sample has about 2.2 million clones; roughly 95% are singletons. In the naive CD8 group, cells lacked CD45RO and were positively selected for CCR7, so terminally differentiated effector memory CD45RA+ cells were left out. Material: naive CD8+ T cells from PBMCs. These TCRs come from a man aged 18 to 29 in good health. Some clones in this sample may be carry-over from other donors' samples.

The chain uses TRBV7-2 and TRBJ2-6; 9 nucleotides match TRBD1. Germline loops: CDR1 SGHTA, CDR2 FQGNSA. V lost 4 bases to trimming and J lost 0 bases; unmatched junction nucleotides: 7. This CDR3 has 18 amino acids. Here the CDR3 reads CASSSWTGELSGANVLTF. The DNA of the CDR3 is TGTGCCAGCAGCTCCTGGACAGGGGAACTCTCTGGGGCCAACGTCCTGACTTTC.

To note about this clone: This CDR3 is also generated by other DNA sequences in the sample. The rearrangement links TRBV9 to TRBJ1-3; the D gene is possibly TRBD1 (6 bases). V shed 0 bases and J shed 3 bases, with 10 bases lying between them. The CDR3 length is 15 residues. Germline CDR1 SGDLS, CDR2 YYNGEE. CDR3 coding DNA: TGTGCCAGCAGCGTAGCAGGGGCGGGTGGAAACACCATATATTTT. It yields the protein CASSVAGAGGNTIYF. Using reference TRBV9 and TRBJ1-3 for the parts outside the CDR3, the full variable domain is DSGVTQTPKHLITATGQRVTLRCSPRSGDLSVYWYQQSLDQGLQFLIQYYNGEERAKGNILERFSAQQFPDLHSELNLSSLELGDSALYFCASSVAGAGGNTIYFGEGSWLTVV.

This clone occurred once. The chain joins TRBV11-2 to TRBJ2-2; 9 bases align to TRBD1. V shed 0 bases and J 6 bases; nucleotides not matched to a gene: 2. CDR3 length equals 15 residues. Germline V CDR1 and CDR2: SGHAT, FQNNGV. CDR3 protein: CASSLEQGASGELFF. CDR3 DNA: TGTGCCAGCAGCTTAGAACAGGGGGCGTCCGGGGAGCTGTTTTTT.

As regards this clone: The same CDR3 also results from other DNA sequences found in this sample. The rearrangement joins TRBV5-4 to TRBJ2-7, with TRBD2 matching 8 bases. The germline V gene has CDR1 SGHNT and CDR2 YYREEE (reference sequence). Trimming took 4 bases from V and 0 from J; bases not matched to a gene: 0. The CDR3 is 13 amino acids. CDR3 amino acids: CASSAGGSYEQYF. CDR3 nucleotide sequence: TGTGCCAGCAGCGCGGGGGGCTCCTACGAGCAGTACTTC.

In its sample, this clone was seen once. The DNA for the CDR3 is TGCGCCAGCAGCTTCGGCGGAGCTTCCTACGAGCAGTACTTC. This gives the protein CASSFGGASYEQYF. This sequence joins TRBV5-1 and TRBJ2-7; D unresolved. The CDR3 has 14 amino acids. The V gene lost 2 bases and the J gene lost 1 base, with 10 bases spanning the gap. CDR1 and CDR2 from the germline V gene are SGHRS and YFSETQ. The variable domain in full, with the rest retrieved from reference TRBV5-1 and TRBJ2-7, is KAGVTQTPRYLIKTRGQQVTLSCSPISGHRSVSWYQQTPGQGLQFLFEYFSETQRNKGNFPGRFSGRQFSNSRSEMNVSTLELGDSALYLCASSFGGASYEQYFGPGTRLTVT.

The chain has TRBV27 and TRBJ1-4; TRBD1 might be the D (5 bases). The CDR3 runs 14 residues. The germline CDR1 and CDR2 sequences are MNHEY and SMNVEV (reference sequence). V lost 5 bases and J lost 8, with 15 bases in between. The CDR3 DNA follows: TGTGCCAGCAGTGCTTGGCAGGGAGGAGAAAAACTGTTTTTT. It codes for CASSAWQGGEKLFF.

DNA for the CDR3: TGTGCCAGCAGTGAGGGACAGGGGTACAATGAGCAGTTCTTC. It translates to CASSEGQGYNEQFF. The chain combines TRBV27 with TRBJ2-1, with TRBD1 matching 10 bases. V was clipped by 5 bases and J by 4 bases; unmatched bases: 2. Germline-derived CDR1 and CDR2 are MNHEY and SMNVEV (reference sequence). CDR3 length equals 14 residues.

This chain uses TRBV5-8 with TRBJ2-3; possible D gene TRBD1, 6 bases. From germline, CDR1 is SGHTS and CDR2 YDEGEE. Trimming cost V 2 bases and J 6 bases, with 19 bases left between them. The CDR3 has 16 residues. For the CDR3, the DNA is TGTGCCAGCAGCTTAGTCGGTGGGGGCCCAAGGGATACGCAGTATTTT. Translating gives CASSLVGGGPRDTQYF.

This chain connects TRBV10-2 to TRBJ1-1, with a tentative D call TRBD1 (6 bases). The ends were cut back, 5 bases at V and 0 bases at J, with 10 bases in the middle. Germline V gene lookup returns CDR1 WSHSY and CDR2 SAAADI. The CDR3 is 14 amino acids. The CDR3, as DNA: TGCGCCAGCAGTCTTCGGGACATGAACACTGAAGCTTTCTTT. Its translation is CASSLRDMNTEAFF.

V usage is TRBV11-2 and J usage is TRBJ2-1; weak D call: TRBD2 (7 bases). V lost 4 bases to trimming and J lost 6 bases, with 16 bases between them. The germline V gene encodes CDR1 SGHAT and CDR2 FQNNGV. CDR3 size: 15 residues. This CDR3 is CASSWEGDRSNEQFF. DNA of the CDR3: TGTGCCAGCAGCTGGGAGGGGGATAGAAGCAATGAGCAGTTCTTC.

V usage is TRBV27 and J usage is TRBJ2-6; tentatively, D is TRBD1 or TRBD2 (5 bases each). This CDR3 comprises 17 residues. Trimming left V 7 bases short and J 0 bases short, with 16 bases between. Germline V gene sequence: CDR1 MNHEY, CDR2 SMNVEV (reference sequence). CDR3 sequence reads: CASTPGAASSGANVLTF. The CDR3 nucleotides are TGTGCCAGCACCCCCGGGGCGGCGAGCTCTGGGGCCAACGTCCTGACTTTC.

In the case of this clone: The identical CDR3 is also encoded by other nucleotide sequences in the sample. The chain has TRBV4-1 and TRBJ2-1, with 8 positions matching TRBD2. The CDR3 covers 15 residues. The germline CDR1 and CDR2 sequences are MGHRA and YSYEKL. V lost 4 bases and J lost 0; bases outside the gene matches: 2. The CDR3 coding sequence is TGCGCCAGCAGCCTGACTAGCGCCTCCTACAATGAGCAGTTCTTC. As protein: CASSLTSASYNEQFF.

The chain recombines TRBV28 with TRBJ1-4, with 9 bases matching TRBD1. The CDR3 has 17 amino acids. CDR1 is MDHEN and CDR2 is SYDVKM in the germline V gene. The junction had 6 bases not matched to a gene; V was cut back by 2 bases and J by 2 bases. CDR3 sequence: CASSLNIGTGTNEKLFF. As DNA, the CDR3 is TGTGCCAGCAGTTTAAACATAGGGACAGGGACTAATGAAAAACTGTTTTTT.

CDR3 region: CASNLGQGPDTQYF. DNA of the CDR3: TGTGCCAGCAACCTGGGGCAGGGGCCAGATACGCAGTATTTT. This chain joins TRBV7-9 and TRBJ2-3; a possible D gene is TRBD1 (6 bases). This CDR3 spans 14 amino acids. Germline V gene sequence: CDR1 SEHNR, CDR2 FQNEAQ (reference sequence). Trimming took off 7 bases at V and 4 bases at J, with 15 bases between the two ends.

The chain carries TRBV19 and TRBJ1-4; 9 bases map to TRBD1. The CDR3 spans 16 residues. Trimming removed 0 bases from V and 6 bases from J; junction bases left unmatched: 5. Germline V gene lookup returns CDR1 LNHDA and CDR2 SQIVND (reference sequence). DNA for the CDR3: TGTGCCAGTAGTATAGACGTGAGGACAGGGGATGAAAAACTGTTTTTT. Its protein product is CASSIDVRTGDEKLFF.

The chain carries TRBV27 and TRBJ2-5, with a tentative D call TRBD1 (6 bases). The germline V and J ends were trimmed by 2 bases and 7 bases, with 14 bases remaining between them. This CDR3 region has 14 residues. Germline V lookup: CDR1 MNHEY, CDR2 SMNVEV (reference sequence). CDR3 bases: TGTGCCAGCAGTTTAGGACAGACGATCGGGACCCAGTACTTC. Translating it yields CASSLGQTIGTQYF.

The CDR3 protein is CASSRHPGTGVGEQYF. The DNA for the CDR3 is TGTGCCAGTAGTCGACACCCCGGGACAGGGGTAGGCGAGCAGTACTTC. V is TRBV19 and J is TRBJ2-7, with 10 nucleotides matching TRBD1. Trimming cost V 5 bases and J 6 bases; bases outside gene matches: 13. The CDR3 totals 16 residues. CDR1 is LNHDA, CDR2 SQIVND, per germline (reference sequence).

CDR3 region: CASSATLTQNYEQYF. CDR3 sequence (DNA): TGTGCCAGCAGCGCCACCTTGACACAAAACTACGAGCAGTACTTC. V usage is TRBV7-3 and J usage is TRBJ2-7; no firm D call. The CDR3 has 15 residues. Germline CDR1 and CDR2: SGHTA and FQGTGA. Trimming pared 5 bases from V and 3 bases from J, leaving 17 bases between.

This chain links TRBV11-2 with TRBJ2-1, with TRBD2 identical over 10 bases. J was trimmed by 6 bases and V by 5 bases; bases with no gene match: 7. Germline V gene data show CDR1 as SGHAT and CDR2 as FQNNGV. CDR3 length: 15 residues. DNA for the CDR3: TGTGCCAGCAGCCGTGGACTAGCGGAGCTCAATGAGCAGTTCTTC. The encoded protein is CASSRGLAELNEQFF. The variable domain in full, completed from reference TRBV11-2 and TRBJ2-1, reads EAGVAQSPRYKIIEKRQSVAFWCNPISGHATLYWYQQILGQGPKLLIQFQNNGVVDDSQLPKDRFSAERLKGVDSTLKIQPAKLEDSAVYLCASSRGLAELNEQFFGPGTRLTVL.

DNA for the CDR3: TGTGCCAGCAGTGACTGGAGGACTAGCGCCTACAATGAGCAGTTCTTC. Its translation is CASSDWRTSAYNEQFF. V gene TRBV6-4 combines with J gene TRBJ2-1; 9 bases agree with TRBD2. From germline, CDR1 is MRHNA and CDR2 SNTAGT. The trim removed 1 base at V and 2 bases at J, leaving 3 bases unmatched. CDR3 length: 16 residues.

The chain carries TRBV14 and TRBJ2-1, with D unclear. The CDR3 runs to 13 residues. Trimming left V 0 bases short and J 6 bases short, with 6 bases between. CDR1 is SGHDN and CDR2 is FVKESK in the germline V gene. The CDR3 region is CASSQDRFNEQFF. As DNA, the CDR3 is TGTGCCAGCAGCCAAGATAGATTCAATGAGCAGTTCTTC.

The chain joins TRBV27 to TRBJ2-3; D unclear. The CDR3 has 13 residues. The germline CDR1 and CDR2 sequences are MNHEY and SMNVEV (reference sequence). Trimming pared 6 bases from V and 4 bases from J, leaving 11 bases between. As DNA, the CDR3 is TGTGCCAGCAGAGGGCAACCCCCAGATACGCAGTATTTT. Its protein is CASRGQPPDTQYF.

This chain links TRBV4-3 with TRBJ2-1; 9 nucleotides line up with TRBD1. The V gene end was trimmed by 8 bases and the J gene end by 4 bases; junction bases not matched to a gene: 15. The germline gives CDR1 LGHNA, CDR2 YSLEER. The CDR3 covers 17 residues. CDR3 nucleotides: TGCGCCAGCGCCACGGGGGCGGGGACAGGGATGTACAATGAGCAGTTCTTC. Translation: CASATGAGTGMYNEQFF.

V is TRBV7-3 and J is TRBJ2-7; D is unresolved. The ends were cut back, 0 bases at V and 0 bases at J, with 6 bases in the middle. In germline, CDR1 is SGHTA, CDR2 FQGTGA. The CDR3 length is 14 residues. The CDR3 reads CASSLTGDSYEQYF. In DNA, the CDR3 is TGTGCCAGCAGCTTAACCGGCGACTCCTACGAGCAGTACTTC.

The V gene is TRBV19, the J gene TRBJ1-2, with a possible D match to TRBD1 (5 bases). The V end lost 3 bases, the J end lost 2 bases, and 13 bases lay between the germline ends. The CDR3 covers 15 residues. Germline CDR1 is LNHDA and CDR2 is SQIVND (reference sequence). The CDR3 nucleotides read TGTGCCAGTAGTATGCTTCCGGGACGGAACTATGGCTACACCTTC. This codes for CASSMLPGRNYGYTF. Drawing the rest from reference TRBV19 and TRBJ1-2, the complete variable domain is DGGITQSPKYLFRKEGQNVTLSCEQNLNHDAMYWYRQDPGQGLRLIYYSQIVNDFQKGDIAEGYSVSREKKESFPLTVTSAQKNPTAFYLCASSMLPGRNYGYTFGSGTRLTVV.

This chain links TRBV19 with TRBJ2-5; no definite D call. The CDR3 has 12 amino acids. V was shortened by 6 bases and J by 0 bases, with 5 bases between the two germline ends. CDR1 and CDR2 from the germline V gene are LNHDA and SQIVND (reference sequence). The CDR3 here is CASSTYQETQYF. The CDR3 nucleotides read TGTGCCAGTAGCACCTACCAAGAGACCCAGTACTTC.

The chain is built from TRBV27 and TRBJ2-7, with D tentatively TRBD1 or TRBD2 (6 bases each). V was cut by 3 bases and J by 4 bases, with 16 bases left in between. This CDR3 spans 15 amino acids. Germline lookup yields CDR1 MNHEY and CDR2 SMNVEV (reference sequence). CDR3 loop: CASSFTGAPLYEQYF. The CDR3 DNA is TGTGCCAGCAGTTTCACGGGGGCCCCCCTTTACGAGCAGTACTTC.

The CDR3 is CASSHIRGTSASTDTQYF. Written as DNA, the CDR3 is TGCGCCAGCAGCCACATACGCGGGACTAGCGCCAGCACAGATACGCAGTATTTT. V is TRBV4-1 and J is TRBJ2-3; 10 positions match TRBD2. Germline V lookup: CDR1 MGHRA, CDR2 YSYEKL. The CDR3 covers 18 residues. The V segment lost 3 bases and the J segment 0 bases; nucleotides outside the gene matches: 9.

This chain uses TRBV9 with TRBJ2-2; TRBD2 might be the D (6 bases). The CDR3 spans 14 residues. Germline CDR1 and CDR2: SGDLS and YYNGEE. Trimming removed 5 bases at V and 0 bases at J, with 8 bases between. The CDR3 protein is CASRAGSNTGELFF. The CDR3 region has the DNA TGTGCCAGCAGGGCGGGATCGAACACCGGGGAGCTGTTTTTT.

V usage is TRBV4-2 and J usage is TRBJ1-2; tentatively, D is TRBD1 (6 bases). The CDR3 sequence is 18 residues long. V was cut by 3 bases and J by 0 bases, with 20 bases left in between. Germline CDR1 and CDR2: LGHNA and YNFKEQ. CDR3 protein: CASSHPKGEYSTNYGYTF. The DNA for the CDR3 is TGTGCCAGCAGCCATCCTAAGGGGGAGTACTCTACTAACTATGGCTACACCTTC.